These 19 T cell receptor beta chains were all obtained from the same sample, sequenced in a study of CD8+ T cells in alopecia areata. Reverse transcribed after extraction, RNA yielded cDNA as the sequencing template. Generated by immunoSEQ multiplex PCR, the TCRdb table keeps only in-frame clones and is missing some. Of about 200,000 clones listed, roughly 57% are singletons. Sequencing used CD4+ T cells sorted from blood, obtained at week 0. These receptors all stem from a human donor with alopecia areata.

The CDR3 nucleotides are TGTGCCTGGAGTGTACTGGGGACTTCACCCCTCCACTTT. Translated, it gives CAWSVLGTSPLHF. This chain connects TRBV30 to TRBJ1-6; the D gene is possibly TRBD1 (5 bases). Trimming shortened V by 0 bases and J by 9 bases, and 9 bases separated the two germline ends. CDR3 length equals 13 residues. The V gene's germline CDR1 is GTSNPN and CDR2 SVGIG (reference sequence).

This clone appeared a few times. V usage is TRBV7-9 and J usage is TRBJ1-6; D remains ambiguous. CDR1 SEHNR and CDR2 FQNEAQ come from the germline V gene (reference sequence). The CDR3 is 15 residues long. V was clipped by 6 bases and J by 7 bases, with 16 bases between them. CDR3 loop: CASRLRTALNSPLHF. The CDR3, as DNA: TGTGCCAGCAGACTAAGGACGGCCCTGAATTCACCCCTCCACTTT.

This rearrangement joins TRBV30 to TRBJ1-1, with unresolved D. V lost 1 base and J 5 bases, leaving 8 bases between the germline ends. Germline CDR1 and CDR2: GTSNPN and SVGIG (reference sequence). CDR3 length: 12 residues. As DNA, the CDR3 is TGTGCCTGGAGTGACCCAATGACTGAAGCTTTCTTT. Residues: CAWSDPMTEAFF.

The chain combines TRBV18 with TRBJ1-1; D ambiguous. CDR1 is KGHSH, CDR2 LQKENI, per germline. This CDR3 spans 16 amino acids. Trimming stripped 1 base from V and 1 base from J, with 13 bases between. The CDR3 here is CASSPLANTPNTEAFF. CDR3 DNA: TGTGCCAGCTCACCACTGGCTAACACTCCGAACACTGAAGCTTTCTTT.

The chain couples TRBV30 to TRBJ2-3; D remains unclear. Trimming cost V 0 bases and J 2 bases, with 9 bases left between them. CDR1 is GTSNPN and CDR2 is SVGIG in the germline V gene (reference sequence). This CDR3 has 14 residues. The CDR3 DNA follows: TGTGCCTGGAGTGTGAGACTTTTCACAGATACGCAGTATTTT. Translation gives CAWSVRLFTDTQYF.

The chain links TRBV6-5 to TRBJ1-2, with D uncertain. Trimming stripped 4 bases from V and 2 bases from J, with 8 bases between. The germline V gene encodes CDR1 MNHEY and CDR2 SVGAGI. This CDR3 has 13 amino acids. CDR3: CASSSGRNYGYTF. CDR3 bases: TGTGCCAGCAGTTCCGGACGGAACTATGGCTACACCTTC.

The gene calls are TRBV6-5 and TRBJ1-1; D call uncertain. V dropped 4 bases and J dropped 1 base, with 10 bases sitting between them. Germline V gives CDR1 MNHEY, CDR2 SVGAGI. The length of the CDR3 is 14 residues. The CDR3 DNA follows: TGTGCCAGCAGTTCGGAGGTGCCGAACACTGAAGCTTTCTTT. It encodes CASSSEVPNTEAFF.

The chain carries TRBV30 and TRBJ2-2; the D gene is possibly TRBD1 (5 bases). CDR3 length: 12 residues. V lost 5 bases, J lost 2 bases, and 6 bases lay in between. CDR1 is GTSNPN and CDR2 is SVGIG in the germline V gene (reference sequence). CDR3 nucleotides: TGTGCCTGGGACAGAAACACCGGGGAGCTGTTTTTT. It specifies CAWDRNTGELFF.

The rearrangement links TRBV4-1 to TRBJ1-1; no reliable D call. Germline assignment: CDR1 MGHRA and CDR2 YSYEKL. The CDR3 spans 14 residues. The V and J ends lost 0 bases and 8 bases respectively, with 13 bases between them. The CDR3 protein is CASSQDNNRAEAFF. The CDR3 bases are TGCGCCAGCAGCCAAGATAACAATCGAGCAGAAGCTTTCTTT.

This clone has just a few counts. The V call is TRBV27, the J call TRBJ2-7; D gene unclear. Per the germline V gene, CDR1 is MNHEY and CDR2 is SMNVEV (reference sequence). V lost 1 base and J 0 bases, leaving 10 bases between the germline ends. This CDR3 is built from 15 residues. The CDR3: CASSLYVGTSYEQYF. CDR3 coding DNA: TGTGCCAGCAGTTTATATGTGGGTACCTCCTACGAGCAGTACTTC.

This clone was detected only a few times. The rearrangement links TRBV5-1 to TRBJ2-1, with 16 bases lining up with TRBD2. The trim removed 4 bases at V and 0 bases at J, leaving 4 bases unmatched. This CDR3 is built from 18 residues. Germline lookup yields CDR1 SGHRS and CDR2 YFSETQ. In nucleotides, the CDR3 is TGCGCCAGCAGCGCGGGACTAGCGGGGGGGCCCTCCTACAATGAGCAGTTCTTC. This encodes CASSAGLAGGPSYNEQFF.

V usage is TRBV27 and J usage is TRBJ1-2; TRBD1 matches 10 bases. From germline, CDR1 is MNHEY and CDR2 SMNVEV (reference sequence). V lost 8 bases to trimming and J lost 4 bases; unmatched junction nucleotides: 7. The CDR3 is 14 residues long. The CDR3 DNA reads TGTGCCAGCTCCCCGGACAGGGGGATCTATGGCTACACCTTC. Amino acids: CASSPDRGIYGYTF.

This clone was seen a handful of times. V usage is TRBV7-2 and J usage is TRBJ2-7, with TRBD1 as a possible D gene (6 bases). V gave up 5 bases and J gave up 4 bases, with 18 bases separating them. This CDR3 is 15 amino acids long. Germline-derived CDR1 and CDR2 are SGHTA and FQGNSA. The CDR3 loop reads CASSLLDRGRYEQYF. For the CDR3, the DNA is TGTGCCAGCAGCCTGTTGGATAGGGGGAGATACGAGCAGTACTTC.

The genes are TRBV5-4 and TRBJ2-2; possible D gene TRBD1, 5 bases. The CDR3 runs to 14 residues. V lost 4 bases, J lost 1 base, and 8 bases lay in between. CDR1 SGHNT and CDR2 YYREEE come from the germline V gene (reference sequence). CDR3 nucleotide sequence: TGTGCCAGCAGCCGGCAGGGGAACACCGGGGAGCTGTTTTTT. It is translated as CASSRQGNTGELFF. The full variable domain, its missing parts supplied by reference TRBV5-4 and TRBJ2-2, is ETGVTQSPTHLIKTRGQQVTLRCSSQSGHNTVSWYQQALGQGPQFIFQYYREEENGRGNFPPRFSGLQFPNYSSELNVNALELDDSALYLCASSRQGNTGELFFGEGSRLTVL.

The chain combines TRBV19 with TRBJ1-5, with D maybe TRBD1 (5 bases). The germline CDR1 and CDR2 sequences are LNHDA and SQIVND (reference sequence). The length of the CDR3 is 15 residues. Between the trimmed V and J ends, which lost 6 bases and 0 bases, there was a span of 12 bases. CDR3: CASRTGFNSNQPQHF. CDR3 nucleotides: TGTGCCAGTAGAACAGGCTTCAATAGCAATCAGCCCCAGCATTTT.

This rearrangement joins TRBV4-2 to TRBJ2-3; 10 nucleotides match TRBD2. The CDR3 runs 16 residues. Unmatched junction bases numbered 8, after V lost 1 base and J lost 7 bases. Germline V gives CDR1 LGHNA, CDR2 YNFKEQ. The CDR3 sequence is CASSQGTSGPGNTQYF. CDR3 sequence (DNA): TGTGCCAGCAGCCAAGGGACTAGCGGTCCCGGAAATACGCAGTATTTT.

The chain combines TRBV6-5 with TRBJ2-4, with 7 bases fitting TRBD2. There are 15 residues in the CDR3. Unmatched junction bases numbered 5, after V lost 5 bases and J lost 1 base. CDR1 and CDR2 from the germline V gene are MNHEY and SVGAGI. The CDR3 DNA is TGTGCCAGCAGTCACCAGGGAGGGGCCAAAAACATTCAGTACTTC. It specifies CASSHQGGAKNIQYF.

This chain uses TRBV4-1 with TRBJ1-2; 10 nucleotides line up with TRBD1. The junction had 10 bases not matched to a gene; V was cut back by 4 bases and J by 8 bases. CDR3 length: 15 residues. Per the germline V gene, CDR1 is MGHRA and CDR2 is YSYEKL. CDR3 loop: CASSLSTGGWDGYTF. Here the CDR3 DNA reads TGCGCCAGCAGCCTCTCGACAGGGGGCTGGGACGGCTACACCTTC.

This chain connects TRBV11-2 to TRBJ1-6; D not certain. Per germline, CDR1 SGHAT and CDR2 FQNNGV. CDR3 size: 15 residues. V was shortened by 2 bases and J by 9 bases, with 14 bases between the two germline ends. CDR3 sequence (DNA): TGTGCCAGCAGCTTAAGCAACCCCGGAACTTCACCCCTCCACTTT. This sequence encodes CASSLSNPGTSPLHF.